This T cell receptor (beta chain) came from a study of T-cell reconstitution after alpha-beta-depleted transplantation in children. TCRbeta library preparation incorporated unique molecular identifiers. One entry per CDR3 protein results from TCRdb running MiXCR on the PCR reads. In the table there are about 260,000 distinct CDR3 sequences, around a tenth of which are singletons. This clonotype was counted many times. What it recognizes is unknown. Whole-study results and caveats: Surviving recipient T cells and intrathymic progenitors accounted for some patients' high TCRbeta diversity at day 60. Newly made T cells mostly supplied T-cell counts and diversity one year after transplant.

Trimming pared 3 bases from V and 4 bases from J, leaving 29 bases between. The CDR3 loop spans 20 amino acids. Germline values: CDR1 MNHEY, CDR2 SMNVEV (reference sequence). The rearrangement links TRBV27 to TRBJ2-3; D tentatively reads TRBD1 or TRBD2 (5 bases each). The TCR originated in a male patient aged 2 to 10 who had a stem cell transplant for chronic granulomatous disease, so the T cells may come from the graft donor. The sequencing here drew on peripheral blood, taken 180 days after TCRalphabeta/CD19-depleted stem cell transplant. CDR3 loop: CASSFPQRSPGPRRPDTQYF. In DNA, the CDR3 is TGTGCCAGCAGTTTTCCCCAACGCTCTCCGGGACCACGGCGCCCAGATACGCAGTATTTT.